The rows below give T cell receptor beta chains drawn from one sample of a study of cytomegalovirus exposure and HLA in healthy donors. Assay used: immunoSEQ multiplex PCR; TCRdb lists only in-frame clones, some missing. Of over 150,000 clones in the sample, 65% to 85% were seen once. Material: PBMCs. These receptors originate from a man between 60 and 75 years old in good health and CMV-seronegative. The CDR3 runs from the conserved cysteine through the conserved F or W. A D gene is named only where the DNA matches it firmly. For some rows the clone size is stated as once, few or many, or as a class when expanded; others skip it.

TRBD1 | TRBJ1-4 | TRBV30 | . | TGTGCCTGGAGTGCTTCCCGGACAGGGGGCGCCCTTGATGAAAAACTGTTTTTT | CAWSASRTGGALDEKLFF
TRBD2 | TRBJ2-7 | TRBV7-9 | . | TGTGCCAGCAGCTTAGCGTCTCGGAGCGGGGGACAACTATACGAGCAGTACTTC | CASSLASRSGGQLYEQYF
TRBD2 | TRBJ2-3 | TRBV7-2 | . | TGTGCCAGCAGCCGAATAGCGGGAGGGTCCGATACGCAGTATTTT | CASSRIAGGSDTQYF
. | TRBJ2-7 | TRBV7-9 | few | TGTGCCAGCAGCTTTGGGGGAGGATTTAGCTCCTACGAGCAGTACTTC | CASSFGGGFSSYEQYF
. | TRBJ1-2 | TRBV9 | . | TGTGCCAGCAGCGTAGGCCAGGGGACCTATGGCTACACCTTC | CASSVGQGTYGYTF
. | TRBJ2-7 | TRBV27 | few | TGTGCCAGCAGGCGGCAGGGAGGACACGAGCAGTACTTC | CASRRQGGHEQYF
TRBD2 | TRBJ2-3 | TRBV7-2 | . | TGTGCCAGCAGCTCCGGAGGCGGGGGGTTCACAGATACGCAGTATTTT | CASSSGGGGFTDTQYF
TRBD1 | TRBJ1-2 | TRBV5-5 | . | TGTGCCAGCAGCCCAACCGGGACAGGGCTAATCTATGGCTACACCTTC | CASSPTGTGLIYGYTF
TRBD1 | TRBJ2-1 | TRBV19 | . | TGTGCCAGTAGTATAACGGGGACAGGGTTGGTGGCCCGAACCAATGAGCAGTTCTTC | CASSITGTGLVARTNEQFF
TRBD2 | TRBJ2-3 | TRBV2 | . | TGTGCCAGCAGTGGAGCTAGCGGTACGCAGTATTTT | CASSGASGTQYF
TRBD1 | TRBJ2-5 | TRBV7-9 | . | TGTGCCAGCAGCTTAGGGACAGGGGGCGTTAGAGAGACCCAGTACTTC | CASSLGTGGVRETQYF